This T cell receptor (beta chain) was captured in a study of Tregs in tolerant kidney transplant recipients (dated by TCRdb to the late 2010s). With respect to the entire study: Related donors were used in the transplants with nonmyeloablative bone marrow transplantation, and mixed chimerism was transient in the human trials. The study used TCRbeta sequencing to identify donor-specific regulatory T cells before combined kidney and bone marrow transplantation, then tracked those cells after transplant.

Based on the germline V gene (reference sequence), the CDR1 and CDR2 sequences are DFQATT and SNEGSKA. The CDR3, from cysteine to phenylalanine, totals 12 residues. Part of the CDR3 DNA is given, 27 bases translated from base 1. According to the study, the label for this sample's time point signals: blood sample drawn before combined kidney and bone marrow transplant. Unstimulated Tregs (CD4+CD25+CD127-), CD4+ non-Tregs (CD4+CD25-), CD4 and CD8 cells were FACS-sorted from thawed PBMCs. Patients were a few combined kidney and bone marrow transplant recipients from the ITN036ST trial, and only these trial subjects had samples available. Healthy control blood was separated into PBMCs by Ficoll density gradient and cryopreserved, and patient PBMCs were collected both before and after transplant. Beyond this particular receptor, the publication reports: The study was constrained by small patient numbers, and validation of the findings is required in larger populations and under other immunosuppression protocols. Biological reproducibility was not directly addressed, though technical replication error appeared minimal. The most biologically relevant and donor-specific TCRbeta repertoire appeared to be identified by expanding Tregs with activated donor B cells. Donor-specific Treg expansion was found to exceed global Treg expansion in tolerant patients, suggesting antigen-driven rather than nonspecific expansion. For some patients the PCR primers changed over time, which made it impossible to compare the samples from those patients at the nucleotide level.

For TCRbeta CDR3 sequencing, genomic DNA was extracted from sorted cells using the QIAGEN DNeasy Blood and Tissue Kit. Through immunoSEQ, high-throughput TCRbeta CDR3 sequencing was done commercially, including PCR amplification with internal controls and bias correction. On the study's bioinformatics: A unique productive TCRbeta sequence was defined by the CDR3 nucleotide sequence when primers matched, and otherwise by the CDR3 amino acid sequence together with the Vbeta and Jbeta genes. To correct sorting error, sequences shared between sorted populations at a frequency ratio of 2:1 or less were removed; the rest were assigned to the higher population. A sequence counted as donor-reactive if, in CFSE-low cells, the sequence had a frequency of at least 0.01% and was expanded at least 5-fold compared with unstimulated cells. Jensen-Shannon divergence, calculated on the top 100 TCRbeta sequences ranked by frequency, was used to quantify repertoire divergence. When a sample had multiple sequencing runs, each run was corrected for sorting error separately and the runs were then pooled. Here the immuneACCESS table is served through TCRdb, limited to in-frame sequences with V and J called. Missing clones are a known gap in these copies; in checked studies unresolved V genes cover under half, and the rest lacks a known reason. From that table come the V and J calls and clone size; the DNA was used to work out D and trimming. This sample's table has entries for 30,000 to 35,000 clones. About 7.6% of the sample is in the top ten clones.

On this clone itself: Its antigen is not yet known. The read gets to within 3 residues of the CDR3 end, and the germline J gene fills in the rest.

The sequence joins TRBV20-1 to TRBJ1-2, and perhaps TRBD1 as D gene, on 5 matching bases. The source material was CD8+ T cells from blood, sampled before the transplant. This TCR derives from a human donor who received a combined kidney and bone marrow transplant. The CDR3 reads CSARVGGKGYTF. The CDR3 DNA, read in part, is TGCAGTGCTAGGGTCGGGGGGAAAGGC.